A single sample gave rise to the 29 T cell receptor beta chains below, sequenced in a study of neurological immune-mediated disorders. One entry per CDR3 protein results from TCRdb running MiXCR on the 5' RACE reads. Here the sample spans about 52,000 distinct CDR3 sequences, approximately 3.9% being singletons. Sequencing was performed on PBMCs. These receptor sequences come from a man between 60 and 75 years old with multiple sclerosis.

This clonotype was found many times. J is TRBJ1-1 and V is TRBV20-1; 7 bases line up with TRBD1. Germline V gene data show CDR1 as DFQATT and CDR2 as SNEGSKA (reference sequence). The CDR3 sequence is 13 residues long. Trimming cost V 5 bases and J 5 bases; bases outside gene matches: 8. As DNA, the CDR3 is TGCAGTGCTCGCACAGGGGTGAGAACTGAAGCTTTCTTT. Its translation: CSARTGVRTEAFF.

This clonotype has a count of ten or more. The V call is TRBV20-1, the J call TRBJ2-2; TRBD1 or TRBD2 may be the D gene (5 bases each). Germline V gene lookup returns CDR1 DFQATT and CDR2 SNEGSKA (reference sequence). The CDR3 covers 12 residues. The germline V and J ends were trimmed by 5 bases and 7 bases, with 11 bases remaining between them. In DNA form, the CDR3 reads TGCAGTGCTTCCCCGGGGCACGGGGAGCTGTTTTTT. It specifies CSASPGHGELFF.

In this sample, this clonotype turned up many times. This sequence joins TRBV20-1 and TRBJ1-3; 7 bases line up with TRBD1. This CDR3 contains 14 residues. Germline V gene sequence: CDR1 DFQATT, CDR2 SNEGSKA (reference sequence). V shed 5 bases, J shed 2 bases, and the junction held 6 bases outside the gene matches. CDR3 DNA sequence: TGCAGTGCTTCGGGGACAGCCGCTGGAAACACCATATATTTT. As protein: CSASGTAAGNTIYF.

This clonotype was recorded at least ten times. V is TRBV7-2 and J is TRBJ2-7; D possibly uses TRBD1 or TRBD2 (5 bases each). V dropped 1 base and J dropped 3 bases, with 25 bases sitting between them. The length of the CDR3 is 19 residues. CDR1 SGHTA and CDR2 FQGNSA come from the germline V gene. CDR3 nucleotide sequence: TGTGCCAGCAGCTTAGGGGGCAGCGGCTTCGAAATTTCTATCTACGAGCAGTACTTC. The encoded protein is CASSLGGSGFEISIYEQYF.

This CDR3 reads CASSRGDGVAGYRSEQYF. As DNA, the CDR3 is TGTGCCAGCTCACGAGGGGACGGCGTTGCGGGCTATCGCAGCGAGCAGTACTTC. The rearrangement uses TRBV18 and TRBJ2-7; either TRBD1 or TRBD2 may supply D (5 bases each). CDR1 and CDR2 (germline): KGHSH, LQKENI. The CDR3 has 18 residues. Trimming removed 4 bases at V and 6 bases at J, with 28 bases between.

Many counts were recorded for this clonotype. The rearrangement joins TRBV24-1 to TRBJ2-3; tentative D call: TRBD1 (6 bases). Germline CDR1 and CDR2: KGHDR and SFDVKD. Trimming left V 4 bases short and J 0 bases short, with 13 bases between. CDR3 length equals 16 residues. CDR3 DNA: TGTGCCACCAGTGACGGGGACACGTTTAGCACAGATACGCAGTATTTT. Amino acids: CATSDGDTFSTDTQYF.

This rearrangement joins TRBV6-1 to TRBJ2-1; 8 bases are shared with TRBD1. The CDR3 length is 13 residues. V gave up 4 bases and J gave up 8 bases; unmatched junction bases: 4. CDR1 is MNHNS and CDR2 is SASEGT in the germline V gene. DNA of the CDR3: TGTGCCAGCAGTGTTGTACAGGGGGATGAGCAGTTCTTC. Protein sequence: CASSVVQGDEQFF.

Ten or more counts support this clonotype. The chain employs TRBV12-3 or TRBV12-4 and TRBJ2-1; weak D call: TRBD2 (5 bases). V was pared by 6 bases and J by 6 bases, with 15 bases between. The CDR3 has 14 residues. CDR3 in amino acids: CASSPPGIGNEQFF. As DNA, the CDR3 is TGTGCCAGCAGCCCCCCGGGGATAGGCAATGAGCAGTTCTTC.

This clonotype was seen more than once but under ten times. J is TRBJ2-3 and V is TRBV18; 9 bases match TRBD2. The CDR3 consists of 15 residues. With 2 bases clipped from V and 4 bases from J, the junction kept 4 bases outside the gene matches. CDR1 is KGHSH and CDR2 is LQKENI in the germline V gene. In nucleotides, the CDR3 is TGTGCCAGCTCACCAATAGCGGGAGAATCAGATACGCAGTATTTT. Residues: CASSPIAGESDTQYF.

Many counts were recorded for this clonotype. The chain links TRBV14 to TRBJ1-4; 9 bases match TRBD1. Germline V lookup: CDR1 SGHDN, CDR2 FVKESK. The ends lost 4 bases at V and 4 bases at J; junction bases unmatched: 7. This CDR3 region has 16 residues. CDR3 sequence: CASSPLQGADNEKLFF. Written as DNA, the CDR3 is TGTGCCAGCAGCCCTTTACAGGGGGCTGATAATGAAAAACTGTTTTTT.

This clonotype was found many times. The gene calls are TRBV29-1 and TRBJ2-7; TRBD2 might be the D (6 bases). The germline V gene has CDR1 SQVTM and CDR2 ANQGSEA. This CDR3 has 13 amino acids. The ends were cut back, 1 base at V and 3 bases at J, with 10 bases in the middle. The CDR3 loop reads CSVEGRGSYEQYF. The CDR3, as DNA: TGCAGCGTTGAAGGGAGGGGAAGCTACGAGCAGTACTTC.

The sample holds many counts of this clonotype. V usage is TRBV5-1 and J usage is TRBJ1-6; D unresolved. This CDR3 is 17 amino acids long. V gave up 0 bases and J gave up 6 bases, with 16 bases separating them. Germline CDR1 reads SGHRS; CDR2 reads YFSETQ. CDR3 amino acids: CASSLGEGQRSNSPLHF. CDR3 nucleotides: TGCGCCAGCAGCTTGGGCGAAGGGCAGAGAAGTAATTCACCCCTCCACTTT.

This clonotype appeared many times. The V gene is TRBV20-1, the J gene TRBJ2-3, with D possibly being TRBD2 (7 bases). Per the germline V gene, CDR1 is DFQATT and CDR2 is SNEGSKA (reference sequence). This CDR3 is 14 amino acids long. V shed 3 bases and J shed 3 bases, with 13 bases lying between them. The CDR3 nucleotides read TGCAGTGCTAGTCGGGGGGCAGGGACAGATACGCAGTATTTT. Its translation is CSASRGAGTDTQYF.

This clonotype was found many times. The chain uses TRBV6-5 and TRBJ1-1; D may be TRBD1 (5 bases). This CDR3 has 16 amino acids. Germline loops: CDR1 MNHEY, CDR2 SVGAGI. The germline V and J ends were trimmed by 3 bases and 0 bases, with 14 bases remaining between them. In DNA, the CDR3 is TGTGCCAGCAGTTATGGGGGGATCCTATTGAACACTGAAGCTTTCTTT. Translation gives CASSYGGILLNTEAFF.

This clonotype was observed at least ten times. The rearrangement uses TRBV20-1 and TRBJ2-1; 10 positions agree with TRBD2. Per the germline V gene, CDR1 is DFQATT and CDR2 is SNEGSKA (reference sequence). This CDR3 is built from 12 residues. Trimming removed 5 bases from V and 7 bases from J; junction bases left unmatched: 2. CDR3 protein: CSALAGVNEQFF. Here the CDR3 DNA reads TGCAGTGCTCTAGCGGGGGTGAATGAGCAGTTCTTC.

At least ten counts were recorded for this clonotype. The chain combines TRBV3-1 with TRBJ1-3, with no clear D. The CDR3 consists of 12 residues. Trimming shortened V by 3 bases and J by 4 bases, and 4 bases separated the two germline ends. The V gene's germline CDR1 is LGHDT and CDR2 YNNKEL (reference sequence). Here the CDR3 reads CASSQYGNTIYF. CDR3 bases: TGTGCCAGCAGCCAGTACGGAAACACCATATATTTT.

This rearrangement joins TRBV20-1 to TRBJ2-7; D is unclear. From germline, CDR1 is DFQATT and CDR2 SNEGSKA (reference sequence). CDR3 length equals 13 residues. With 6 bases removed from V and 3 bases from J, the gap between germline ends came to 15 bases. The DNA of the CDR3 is TGCAGTGCCAAAGGACCCGGAGACTACGAGCAGTACTTC. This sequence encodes CSAKGPGDYEQYF.

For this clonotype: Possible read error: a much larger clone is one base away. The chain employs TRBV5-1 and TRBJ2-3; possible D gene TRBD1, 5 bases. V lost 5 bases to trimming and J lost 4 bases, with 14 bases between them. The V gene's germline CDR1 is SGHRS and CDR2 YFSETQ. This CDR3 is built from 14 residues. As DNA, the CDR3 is TGCGCCAGCAGTCAAGGGGCTTATGCAGATACGCAGTATTTT. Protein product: CASSQGAYADTQYF.

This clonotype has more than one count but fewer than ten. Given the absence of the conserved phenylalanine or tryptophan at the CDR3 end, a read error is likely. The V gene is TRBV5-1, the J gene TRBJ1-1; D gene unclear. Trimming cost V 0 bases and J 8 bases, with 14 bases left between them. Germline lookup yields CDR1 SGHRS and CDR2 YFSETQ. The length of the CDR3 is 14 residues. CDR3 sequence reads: CASSLAWGGGEAFN. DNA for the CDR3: TGCGCCAGCAGCTTGGCTTGGGGTGGAGGAGAAGCTTTCAAT.

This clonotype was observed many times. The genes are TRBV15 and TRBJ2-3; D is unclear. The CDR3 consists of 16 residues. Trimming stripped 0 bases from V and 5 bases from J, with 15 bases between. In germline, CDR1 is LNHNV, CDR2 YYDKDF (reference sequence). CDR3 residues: CATSRDRSIVKDTQYF. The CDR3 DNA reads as TGTGCCACCAGCAGAGATAGGAGCATTGTGAAAGATACGCAGTATTTT. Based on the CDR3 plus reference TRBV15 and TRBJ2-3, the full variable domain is DAMVIQNPRYQVTQFGKPVTLSCSQTLNHNVMYWYQQKSSQAPKLLFHYYDKDFNNEADTPDNFQSRRPNTSFCFLDIRSPGLGDTAMYLCATSRDRSIVKDTQYFGPGTRLTVL.

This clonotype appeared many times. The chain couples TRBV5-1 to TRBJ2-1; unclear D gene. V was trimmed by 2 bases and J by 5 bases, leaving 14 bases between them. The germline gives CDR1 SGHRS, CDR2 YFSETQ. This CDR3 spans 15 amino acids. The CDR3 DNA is TGCGCCAGCAGCTTTAAAGGCCCCACCAACAATGAGCAGTTCTTC. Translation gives CASSFKGPTNNEQFF.

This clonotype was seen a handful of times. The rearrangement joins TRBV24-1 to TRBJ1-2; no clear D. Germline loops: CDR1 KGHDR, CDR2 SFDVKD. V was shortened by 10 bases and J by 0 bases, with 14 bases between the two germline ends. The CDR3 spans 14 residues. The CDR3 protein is CATRAGPPNYGYTF. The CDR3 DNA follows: TGTGCCACAAGAGCCGGGCCCCCTAACTATGGCTACACCTTC.

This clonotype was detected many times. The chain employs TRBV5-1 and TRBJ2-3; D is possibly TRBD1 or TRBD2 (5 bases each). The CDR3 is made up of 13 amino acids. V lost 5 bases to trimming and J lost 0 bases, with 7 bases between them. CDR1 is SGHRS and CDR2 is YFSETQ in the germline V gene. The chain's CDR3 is CASRGDSTDTQYF. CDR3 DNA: TGCGCCAGCAGGGGGGACAGCACAGATACGCAGTATTTT.

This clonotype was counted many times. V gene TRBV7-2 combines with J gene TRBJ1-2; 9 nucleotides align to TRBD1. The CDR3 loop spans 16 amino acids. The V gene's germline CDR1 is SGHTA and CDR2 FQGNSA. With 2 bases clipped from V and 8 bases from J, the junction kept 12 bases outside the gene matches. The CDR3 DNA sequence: TGTGCCAGCAGCTTAAGGGGCTCCGGGACAGGGTCGGGCTACACCTTC. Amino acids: CASSLRGSGTGSGYTF.

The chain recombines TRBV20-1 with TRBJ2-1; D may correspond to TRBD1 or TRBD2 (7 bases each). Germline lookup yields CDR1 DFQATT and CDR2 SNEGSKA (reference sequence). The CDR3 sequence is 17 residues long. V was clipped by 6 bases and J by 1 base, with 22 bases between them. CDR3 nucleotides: TGCAGTGCGATGACTAGCCGGGGGACAGATTCCTACAATGAGCAGTTCTTC. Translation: CSAMTSRGTDSYNEQFF.

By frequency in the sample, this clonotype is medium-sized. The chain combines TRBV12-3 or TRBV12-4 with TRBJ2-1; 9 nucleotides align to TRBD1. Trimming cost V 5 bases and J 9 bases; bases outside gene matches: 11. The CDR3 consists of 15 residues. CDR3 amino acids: CASSPGTGFYVEQFF. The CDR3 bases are TGTGCCAGCAGTCCCGGGACAGGGTTTTATGTTGAGCAGTTCTTC.

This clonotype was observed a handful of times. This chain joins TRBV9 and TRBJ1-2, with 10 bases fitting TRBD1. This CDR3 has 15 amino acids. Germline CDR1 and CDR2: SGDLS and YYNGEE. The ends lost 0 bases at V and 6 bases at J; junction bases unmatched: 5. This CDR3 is CASSVGGQGHDGYTF. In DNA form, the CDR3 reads TGTGCCAGCAGCGTAGGGGGACAGGGGCATGATGGCTACACCTTC.

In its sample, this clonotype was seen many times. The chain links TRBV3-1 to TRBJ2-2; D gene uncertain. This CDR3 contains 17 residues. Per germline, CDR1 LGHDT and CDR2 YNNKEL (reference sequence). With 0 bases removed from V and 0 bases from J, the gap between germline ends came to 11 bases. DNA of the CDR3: TGTGCCAGCAGCCAAGAGTTTCGTTTCGCGAACACCGGGGAGCTGTTTTTT. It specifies CASSQEFRFANTGELFF.

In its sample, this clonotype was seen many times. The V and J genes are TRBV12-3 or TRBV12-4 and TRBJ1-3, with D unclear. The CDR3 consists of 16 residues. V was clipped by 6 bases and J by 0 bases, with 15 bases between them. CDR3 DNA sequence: TGTGCCAGCAGCCCCCGCGCCGGATACTCTGGAAACACCATATATTTT. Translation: CASSPRAGYSGNTIYF.